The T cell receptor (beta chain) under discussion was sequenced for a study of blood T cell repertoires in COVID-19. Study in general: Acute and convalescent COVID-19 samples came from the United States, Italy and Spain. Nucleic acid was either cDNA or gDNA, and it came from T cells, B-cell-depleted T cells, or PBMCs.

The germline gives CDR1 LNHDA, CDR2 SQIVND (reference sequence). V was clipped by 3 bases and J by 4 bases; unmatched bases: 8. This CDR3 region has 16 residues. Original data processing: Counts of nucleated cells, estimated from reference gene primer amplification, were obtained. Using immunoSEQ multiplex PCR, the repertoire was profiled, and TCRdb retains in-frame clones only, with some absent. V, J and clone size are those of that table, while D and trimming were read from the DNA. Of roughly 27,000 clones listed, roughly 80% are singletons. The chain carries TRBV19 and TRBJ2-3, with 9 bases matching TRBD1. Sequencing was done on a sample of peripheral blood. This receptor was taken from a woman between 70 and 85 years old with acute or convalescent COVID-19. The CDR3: CASSMRGTGYPDTQYF. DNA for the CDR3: TGTGCCAGTAGTATGCGAGGGACAGGGTACCCAGATACGCAGTATTTT.